This TCR beta chain emerged from a study of neoadjuvant anti-PD-1 for oral cavity cancer. Study results and caveats: Treg/Th17 ratio rose with pretreatment blood and fell with post-treatment tumor TCRbeta clonality.

The CDR3 sequence is 14 residues long. V lost 6 bases to trimming and J lost 5 bases, with 14 bases between them. Germline CDR1 SNHLY, CDR2 FYNNEI. Using immunoSEQ multiplex PCR, the repertoire was profiled, and TCRdb retains in-frame clones only, with some absent. The sample includes approximately 14,000 clones, roughly 71% of them seen just once. Stage II-IVA oral cavity squamous cell carcinoma was new and untreated by systemic or radiation therapy. For this clone: Its target is unknown.

The sequences come from PBMCs, collected before nivolumab (anti-PD-1) treatment. The genes are TRBV2 and TRBJ2-1; no reliable D call. The TCR originated in a person aged 35-79 years with oral cavity squamous cell carcinoma. CDR3 nucleotides: TGTGCCAGCAGACAGAAAAACCAAAACAATGAGCAGTTCTTC. Translation gives CASRQKNQNNEQFF.